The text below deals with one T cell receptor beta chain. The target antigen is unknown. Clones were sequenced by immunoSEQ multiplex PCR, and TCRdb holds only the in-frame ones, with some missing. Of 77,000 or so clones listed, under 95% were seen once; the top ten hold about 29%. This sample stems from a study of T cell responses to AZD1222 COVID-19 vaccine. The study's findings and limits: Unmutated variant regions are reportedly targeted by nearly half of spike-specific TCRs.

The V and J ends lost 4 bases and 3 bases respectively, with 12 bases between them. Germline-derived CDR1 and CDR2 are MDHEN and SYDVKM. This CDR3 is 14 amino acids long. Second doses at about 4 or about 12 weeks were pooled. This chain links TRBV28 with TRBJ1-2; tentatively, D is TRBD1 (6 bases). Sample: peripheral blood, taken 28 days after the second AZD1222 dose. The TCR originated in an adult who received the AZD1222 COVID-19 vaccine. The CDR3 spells CASSSRQGYYGYTF. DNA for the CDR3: TGTGCCAGCAGTTCCCGCCAGGGGTACTATGGCTACACCTTC.